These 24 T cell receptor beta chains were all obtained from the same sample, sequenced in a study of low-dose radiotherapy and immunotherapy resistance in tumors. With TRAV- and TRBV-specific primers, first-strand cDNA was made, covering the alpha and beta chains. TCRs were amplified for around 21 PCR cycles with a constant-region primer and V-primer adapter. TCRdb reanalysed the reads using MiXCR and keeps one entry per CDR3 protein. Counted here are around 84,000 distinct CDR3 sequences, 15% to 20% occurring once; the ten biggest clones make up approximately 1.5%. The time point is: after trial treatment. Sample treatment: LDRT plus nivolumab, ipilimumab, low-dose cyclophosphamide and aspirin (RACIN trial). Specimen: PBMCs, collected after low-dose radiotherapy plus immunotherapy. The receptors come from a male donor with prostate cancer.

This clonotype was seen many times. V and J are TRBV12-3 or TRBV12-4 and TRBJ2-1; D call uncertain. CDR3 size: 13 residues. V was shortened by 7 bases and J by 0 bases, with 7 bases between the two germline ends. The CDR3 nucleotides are TGTGCCAGCACAGGAAGCTCCTACAATGAGCAGTTCTTC. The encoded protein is CASTGSSYNEQFF.

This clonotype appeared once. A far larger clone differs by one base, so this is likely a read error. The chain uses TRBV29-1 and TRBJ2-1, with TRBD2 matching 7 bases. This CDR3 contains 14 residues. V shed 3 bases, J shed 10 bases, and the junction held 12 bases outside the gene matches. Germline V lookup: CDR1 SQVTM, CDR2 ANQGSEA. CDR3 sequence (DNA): TGCAGCGTTGACAGCGGGACCATGATCCACGAGCAGTTCTTC. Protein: CSVDSGTMIHEQFF.

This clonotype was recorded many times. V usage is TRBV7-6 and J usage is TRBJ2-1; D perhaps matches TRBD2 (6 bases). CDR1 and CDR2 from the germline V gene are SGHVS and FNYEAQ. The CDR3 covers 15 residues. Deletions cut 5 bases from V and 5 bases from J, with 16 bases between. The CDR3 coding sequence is TGTGCCAGCAGCCTAGGGGACTGGTATAACAATGAGCAGTTCTTC. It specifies CASSLGDWYNNEQFF.

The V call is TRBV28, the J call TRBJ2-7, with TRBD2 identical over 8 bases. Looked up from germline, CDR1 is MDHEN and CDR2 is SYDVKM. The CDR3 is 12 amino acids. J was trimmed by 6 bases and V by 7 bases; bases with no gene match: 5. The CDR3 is CASTPREGEQYF. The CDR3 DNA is TGTGCCAGCACACCCCGGGAGGGCGAGCAGTACTTC.

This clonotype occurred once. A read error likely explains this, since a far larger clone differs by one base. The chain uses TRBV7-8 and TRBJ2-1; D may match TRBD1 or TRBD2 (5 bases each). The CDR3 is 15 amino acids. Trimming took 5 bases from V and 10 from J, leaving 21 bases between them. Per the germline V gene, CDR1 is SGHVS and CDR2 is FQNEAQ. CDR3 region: CASSPPGGIGYEQFF. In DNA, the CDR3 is TGTGCCAGCAGCCCTCCTGGGGGAATCGGGTACGAGCAGTTCTTC.

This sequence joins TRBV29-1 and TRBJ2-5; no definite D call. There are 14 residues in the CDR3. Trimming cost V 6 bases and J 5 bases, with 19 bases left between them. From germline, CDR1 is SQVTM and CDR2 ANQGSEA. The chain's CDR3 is CSVGGSGRSETQYF. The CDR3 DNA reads TGCAGCGTCGGTGGCTCGGGTCGTTCCGAGACCCAGTACTTC. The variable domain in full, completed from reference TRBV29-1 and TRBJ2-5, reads SAVISQKPSRDICQRGTSLTIQCQVDSQVTMMFWYRQQPGQSLTLIATANQGSEATYESGFVIDKFPISRPNLTFSTLTVSNMSPEDSSIYLCSVGGSGRSETQYFGPGTRLLVL.

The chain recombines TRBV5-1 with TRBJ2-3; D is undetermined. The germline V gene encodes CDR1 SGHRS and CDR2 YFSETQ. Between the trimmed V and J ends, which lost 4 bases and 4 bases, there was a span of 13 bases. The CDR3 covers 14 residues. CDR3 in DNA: TGCGCCAGCAGCCTTTCGGTTGGGGCAGATACGCAGTATTTT. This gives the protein CASSLSVGADTQYF.

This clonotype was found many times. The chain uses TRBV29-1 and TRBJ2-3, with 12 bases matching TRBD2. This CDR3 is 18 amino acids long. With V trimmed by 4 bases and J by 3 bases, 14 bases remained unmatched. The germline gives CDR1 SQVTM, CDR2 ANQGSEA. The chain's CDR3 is CSVGPRTSGVWGTDTQYF. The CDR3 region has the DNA TGCAGCGTTGGGCCCCGGACTAGCGGGGTCTGGGGGACAGATACGCAGTATTTT.

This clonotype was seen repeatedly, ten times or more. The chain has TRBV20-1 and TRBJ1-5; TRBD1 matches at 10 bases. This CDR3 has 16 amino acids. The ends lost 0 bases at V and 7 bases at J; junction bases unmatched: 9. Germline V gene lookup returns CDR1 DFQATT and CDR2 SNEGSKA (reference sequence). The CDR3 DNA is TGCAGTGCTAGAGACCCGACAGGGGGCACTTGGCAGCCCCAGCATTTT. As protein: CSARDPTGGTWQPQHF.

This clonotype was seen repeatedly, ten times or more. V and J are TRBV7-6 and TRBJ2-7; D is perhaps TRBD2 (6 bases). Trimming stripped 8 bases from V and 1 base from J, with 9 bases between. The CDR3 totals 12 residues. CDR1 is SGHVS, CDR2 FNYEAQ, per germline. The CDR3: CASGGDSYEQYF. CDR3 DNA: TGTGCCAGCGGAGGGGATTCCTACGAGCAGTACTTC.

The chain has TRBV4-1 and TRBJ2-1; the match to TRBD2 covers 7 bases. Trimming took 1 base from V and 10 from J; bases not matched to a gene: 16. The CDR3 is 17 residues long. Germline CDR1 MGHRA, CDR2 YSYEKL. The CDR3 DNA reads TGCGCCAGCAGCCAAGTCGATCTGGGACTACAAACGAGGGAGCAGTTCTTC. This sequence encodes CASSQVDLGLQTREQFF.

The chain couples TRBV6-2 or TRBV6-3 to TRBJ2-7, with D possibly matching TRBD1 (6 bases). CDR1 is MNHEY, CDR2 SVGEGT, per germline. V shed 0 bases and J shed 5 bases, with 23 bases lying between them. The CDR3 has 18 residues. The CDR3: CASSYSGTGLSSHDEQYF. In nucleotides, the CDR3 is TGTGCCAGCAGTTACTCGGGTACAGGGTTGTCTTCCCACGACGAGCAGTACTTC.

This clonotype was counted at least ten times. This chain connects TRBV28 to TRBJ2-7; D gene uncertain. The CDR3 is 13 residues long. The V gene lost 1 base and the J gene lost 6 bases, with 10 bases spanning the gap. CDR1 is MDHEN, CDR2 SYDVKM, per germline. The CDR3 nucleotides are TGTGCCAGCAGTTTATACCGACTGAGCGAGCAGTACTTC. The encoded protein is CASSLYRLSEQYF.

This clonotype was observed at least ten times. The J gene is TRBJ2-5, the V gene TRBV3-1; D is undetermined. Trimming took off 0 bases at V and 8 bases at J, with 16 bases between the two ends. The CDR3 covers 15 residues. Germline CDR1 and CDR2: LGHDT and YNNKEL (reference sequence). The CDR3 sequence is CASSQDSLRVSTQYF. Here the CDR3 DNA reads TGTGCCAGCAGCCAAGATTCGCTTAGAGTTTCAACCCAGTACTTC.

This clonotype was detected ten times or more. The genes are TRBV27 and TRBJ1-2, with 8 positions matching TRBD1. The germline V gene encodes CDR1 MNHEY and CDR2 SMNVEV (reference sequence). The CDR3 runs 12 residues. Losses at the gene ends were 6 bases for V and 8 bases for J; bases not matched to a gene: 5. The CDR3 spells CASRTGEGGYTF. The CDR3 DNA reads TGTGCCAGCAGGACAGGGGAGGGAGGCTACACCTTC.

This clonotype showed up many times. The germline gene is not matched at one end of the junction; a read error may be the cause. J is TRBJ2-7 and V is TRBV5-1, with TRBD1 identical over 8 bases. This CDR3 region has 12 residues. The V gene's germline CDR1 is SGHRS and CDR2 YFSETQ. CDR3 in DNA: TGTGCCAGCAGCTGGACAGGGAACGAGCAGTACTTC. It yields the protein CASSWTGNEQYF.

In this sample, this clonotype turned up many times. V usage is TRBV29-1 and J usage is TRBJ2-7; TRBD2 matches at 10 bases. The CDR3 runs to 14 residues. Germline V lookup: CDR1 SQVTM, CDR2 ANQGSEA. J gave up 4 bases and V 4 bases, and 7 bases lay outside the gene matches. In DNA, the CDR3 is TGCAGCGTTGGGACTAGCGGAGGGGTATACGAGCAGTACTTC. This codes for CSVGTSGGVYEQYF.

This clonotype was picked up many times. The CDR3 nucleotides are TGCGCCAGCACCCTCGGAGGTGGGGACTCACCCCTCCACTTT. Encoded protein: CASTLGGGDSPLHF. This chain joins TRBV5-1 and TRBJ1-6, with D tentatively TRBD1 (5 bases). Deletions cut 6 bases from V and 10 bases from J, with 17 bases between. From germline, CDR1 is SGHRS and CDR2 YFSETQ. The CDR3 contains 14 residues.

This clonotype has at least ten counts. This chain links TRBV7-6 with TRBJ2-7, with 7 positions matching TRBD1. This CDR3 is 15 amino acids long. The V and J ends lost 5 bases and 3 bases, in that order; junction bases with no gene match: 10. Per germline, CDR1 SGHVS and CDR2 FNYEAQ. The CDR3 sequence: CASSAYQGESYEQYF. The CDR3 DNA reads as TGTGCCAGCAGCGCATACCAGGGGGAAAGCTACGAGCAGTACTTC.

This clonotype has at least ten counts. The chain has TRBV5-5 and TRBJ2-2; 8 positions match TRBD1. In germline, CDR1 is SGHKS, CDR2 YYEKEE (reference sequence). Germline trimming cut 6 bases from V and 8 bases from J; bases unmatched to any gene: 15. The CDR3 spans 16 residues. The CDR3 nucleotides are TGTGCCAGCACCGCCTGGGACAGGATCGATAAGGGGGAGCTGTTTTTT. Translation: CASTAWDRIDKGELFF.

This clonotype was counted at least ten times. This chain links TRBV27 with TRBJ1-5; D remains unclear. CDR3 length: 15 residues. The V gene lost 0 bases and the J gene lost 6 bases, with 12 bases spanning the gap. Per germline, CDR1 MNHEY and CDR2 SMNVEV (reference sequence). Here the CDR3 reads CASSLSGTGPQPQHF. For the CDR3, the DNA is TGTGCCAGCAGTTTATCGGGCACGGGTCCTCAGCCCCAGCATTTT.

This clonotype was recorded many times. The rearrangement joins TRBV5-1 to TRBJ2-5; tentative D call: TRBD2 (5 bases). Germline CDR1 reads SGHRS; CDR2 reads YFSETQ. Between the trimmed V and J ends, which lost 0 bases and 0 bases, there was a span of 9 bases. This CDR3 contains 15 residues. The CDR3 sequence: CASSLGGVYQETQYF. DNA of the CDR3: TGCGCCAGCAGCTTGGGGGGAGTGTACCAAGAGACCCAGTACTTC.

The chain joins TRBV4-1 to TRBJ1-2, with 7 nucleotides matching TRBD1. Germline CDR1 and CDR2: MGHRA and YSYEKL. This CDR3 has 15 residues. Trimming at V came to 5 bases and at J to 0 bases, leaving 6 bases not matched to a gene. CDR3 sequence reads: CASSRTGASNYGYTF. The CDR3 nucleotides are TGCGCCAGCAGCAGAACAGGGGCCTCTAACTATGGCTACACCTTC.

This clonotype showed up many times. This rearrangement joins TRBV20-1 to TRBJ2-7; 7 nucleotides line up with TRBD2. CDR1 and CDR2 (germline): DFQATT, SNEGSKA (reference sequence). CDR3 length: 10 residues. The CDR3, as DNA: TGCATTGCGGGAGAAAACGAGCAGTACTTC. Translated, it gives CIAGENEQYF.